The 32 T cell receptor beta chains below all came from one sample that was sequenced in a study of Graves' ophthalmopathy and Graves' hyperthyroidism. The TCR beta CDR3 regions underwent amplification from RNA transcripts. A first-round RT-PCR used HTBI primers, followed by a second-round multiplex PCR. TCRdb re-called the multiplex PCR reads with MiXCR, one entry per CDR3 protein. The sample records about 400,000 distinct CDR3 sequences, approximately 20% being singletons. Sequenced material: peripheral blood. Receptors originate from a woman between 18 and 29 years old with Graves' ophthalmopathy.

This clonotype was observed many times. This chain joins TRBV27 and TRBJ1-1; tentative D call: TRBD1 (5 bases). Germline CDR1 reads MNHEY; CDR2 reads SMNVEV (reference sequence). V was pared by 6 bases and J by 6 bases, with 32 bases between. The CDR3 has 19 residues. CDR3 DNA: TGTGCCAGCAGATTAAAGGGGCTGATTGACCAATTACGCCACTCTGAAGCTTTCTTT. It translates to CASRLKGLIDQLRHSEAFF.

This clonotype was recorded many times. The V gene is TRBV6-2 or TRBV6-3, the J gene TRBJ2-6, with a weak D call TRBD2 (5 bases). Deletions cut 0 bases from V and 8 bases from J, with 8 bases between. Germline V gene sequence: CDR1 MNHEY, CDR2 SVGEGT. This CDR3 is 14 amino acids long. The CDR3 sequence: CASSYSRVTNVLTF. The DNA for the CDR3 is TGTGCCAGCAGTTACTCGAGGGTTACCAACGTCCTGACTTTC.

This clonotype was seen ten or more times. The chain is built from TRBV5-1 and TRBJ1-2; perhaps TRBD1 as D (6 bases). The V end lost 3 bases, the J end lost 0 bases, and 9 bases lay between the germline ends. This CDR3 has 14 residues. Germline CDR1 SGHRS, CDR2 YFSETQ. The DNA of the CDR3 is TGCGCCAGCAGCTCCAGGACAGCTAACTATGGCTACACCTTC. Translation gives CASSSRTANYGYTF.

This clonotype was found many times. The chain has TRBV6-2 or TRBV6-3 and TRBJ1-1, with no clear D. V was pared by 6 bases and J by 5 bases, with 10 bases between. The CDR3 is 12 residues long. CDR1 is MNHEY, CDR2 SVGEGT, per germline. The CDR3 DNA is TGTGCCAGCAGATTCTATGGGACTGAAGCTTTCTTT. It encodes CASRFYGTEAFF.

This clonotype was seen many times. The CDR3 DNA sequence: TGTGCCAGCAGCTTAGCGTTGGAGATCCCCTACGAGCAGTACTTC. This encodes CASSLALEIPYEQYF. The chain is built from TRBV7-2 and TRBJ2-7; D gene unclear. The CDR3 contains 15 residues. Looked up from germline, CDR1 is SGHTA and CDR2 is FQGNSA. V was trimmed by 0 bases and J by 2 bases, leaving 11 bases between them.

At least ten counts were recorded for this clonotype. The chain carries TRBV4-1 and TRBJ2-7; D gene unclear. The V end was cut by 1 base, the J end by 6 bases, with 10 bases between. The CDR3 covers 13 residues. Looked up from germline, CDR1 is MGHRA and CDR2 is YSYEKL. The DNA of the CDR3 is TGCGCCAGCAGCCAAGGCCTGGCATCCGAGCAGTACTTC. Encoded protein: CASSQGLASEQYF.

This clonotype was counted at least ten times. For the CDR3, the DNA is TGCGCCAGCAGCTTGAATGGAGGGTTCGGTCAGCCCCAGCATTTT. Residues: CASSLNGGFGQPQHF. This rearrangement joins TRBV5-1 to TRBJ1-5; D is unresolved. This CDR3 is 15 amino acids long. With 1 base removed from V and 6 bases from J, the gap between germline ends came to 14 bases. Germline CDR1 and CDR2: SGHRS and YFSETQ.

This clonotype occurred once. V usage is TRBV6-2 or TRBV6-3 and J usage is TRBJ2-7, with TRBD2 matching over 9 bases. CDR1 and CDR2 (germline): MNHEY, SVGEGT. Unmatched junction bases numbered 5, after V lost 6 bases and J lost 2 bases. The CDR3 loop spans 14 amino acids. As DNA, the CDR3 is TGTGCCAGCAGGGATAGCGGGAGTGCCTACGAGCAGTACTTC. This encodes CASRDSGSAYEQYF.

Many counts were recorded for this clonotype. The chain uses TRBV20-1 and TRBJ2-7, with no clear D. The ends were cut back, 0 bases at V and 0 bases at J, with 6 bases in the middle. Germline V gives CDR1 DFQATT, CDR2 SNEGSKA (reference sequence). The CDR3 sequence is 13 residues long. The CDR3 nucleotides are TGCAGTGCTAGAGATTCTTCCTCCTACGAGCAGTACTTC. It encodes CSARDSSSYEQYF.

This clonotype has a count of ten or more. The gene calls are TRBV28 and TRBJ2-5, with 14 bases that match TRBD2. The CDR3 is 16 residues long. V was clipped by 6 bases and J by 1 base; unmatched bases: 4. From germline, CDR1 is MDHEN and CDR2 SYDVKM. CDR3 sequence (DNA): TGTGCCAGCAGACGGACTAGCGGGAGGTTCCAAGAGACCCAGTACTTC. It encodes CASRRTSGRFQETQYF.

This clonotype was observed at least ten times. This chain uses TRBV7-2 with TRBJ2-7, with a possible D match to TRBD1 (6 bases). Between the trimmed V and J ends, which lost 1 base and 2 bases, there was a span of 9 bases. Germline V CDR1 and CDR2: SGHTA, FQGNSA. The CDR3 contains 14 residues. The CDR3 coding sequence is TGTGCCAGCAGCTTAGGGGGGACAACCTACGAGCAGTACTTC. Translation: CASSLGGTTYEQYF.

This clonotype occurred many times. This chain uses TRBV6-2 or TRBV6-3 with TRBJ2-5; the D is unclear. This CDR3 region has 14 residues. The V gene lost 2 bases and the J gene lost 0 bases, with 7 bases spanning the gap. Germline CDR1 reads MNHEY; CDR2 reads SVGEGT. As DNA, the CDR3 is TGTGCCAGCAGTTACGATTGGAACCAAGAGACCCAGTACTTC. Translating it yields CASSYDWNQETQYF.

This chain joins TRBV12-3 or TRBV12-4 and TRBJ2-7, with TRBD2 identical over 7 bases. Trimming cost V 3 bases and J 1 base; bases outside gene matches: 6. The CDR3 extends over 15 amino acids. The CDR3 spells CASSLSSGVSYEQYF. The CDR3 nucleotides are TGTGCCAGCAGTTTGTCTAGCGGAGTTTCCTACGAGCAGTACTTC.

This chain connects TRBV28 to TRBJ1-6, with D tentatively TRBD1 (6 bases). Germline assignment: CDR1 MDHEN and CDR2 SYDVKM. CDR3 length equals 13 residues. V gave up 4 bases and J gave up 8 bases, with 9 bases separating them. CDR3 nucleotides: TGTGCCAGCAGTTCCTACAGGGATTCACCCCTCCACTTT. This encodes CASSSYRDSPLHF.

This rearrangement joins TRBV6-1 to TRBJ2-7; D uncertain. CDR3 length equals 14 residues. The germline V and J ends were trimmed by 10 bases and 0 bases, with 16 bases remaining between them. Germline CDR1 MNHNS, CDR2 SASEGT. The CDR3 reads CATTDPASSYEQYF. CDR3 bases: TGTGCCACAACAGACCCCGCGAGCTCCTACGAGCAGTACTTC.

This clonotype was seen ten or more times. J is TRBJ1-2 and V is TRBV30, with D possibly being TRBD1 (6 bases). CDR3 length: 15 residues. Germline CDR1 GTSNPN, CDR2 SVGIG (reference sequence). Trimming removed 5 bases at V and 0 bases at J, with 16 bases between. CDR3 amino acids: CAWSLGGGTNYGYTF. CDR3 in DNA: TGTGCCTGGTCGTTGGGTGGGGGCACTAACTATGGCTACACCTTC. The whole variable domain, remainder taken from reference TRBV30 and TRBJ1-2, is SQTIHQWPATLVQPVGSPLSLECTVEGTSNPNLYWYRQAAGRGLQLLFYSVGIGQISSEVPQNLSASRPQDRQFILSSKKLLLSDSGFYLCAWSLGGGTNYGYTFGSGTRLTVV.

This clonotype was detected ten times or more. The gene calls are TRBV4-3 and TRBJ2-7, with D perhaps TRBD1 (6 bases). Germline CDR1 LGHNA, CDR2 YSLEER. Trimming took 0 bases from V and 6 from J, leaving 12 bases between them. This CDR3 has 14 amino acids. The CDR3: CASSQDRGSVEQYF. The CDR3 nucleotides read TGCGCCAGCAGCCAAGACAGGGGTTCGGTCGAGCAGTACTTC.

There are many counts of this clonotype. This chain joins TRBV11-2 and TRBJ2-7; 7 nucleotides match TRBD1. The CDR3 is made up of 14 amino acids. With 6 bases clipped from V and 2 bases from J, the junction kept 7 bases outside the gene matches. CDR1 is SGHAT and CDR2 is FQNNGV in the germline V gene. CDR3 DNA sequence: TGTGCCAGCAGTCGGGACAGCCCTACCTACGAGCAGTACTTC. Protein sequence: CASSRDSPTYEQYF.

This clonotype was counted many times. The CDR3 region has the DNA TGTGCCAGCAGCCCCCAGAGGGGGGGTCAAGAGACCCAGTACTTC. Its translation: CASSPQRGGQETQYF. The V and J genes are TRBV7-3 and TRBJ2-5, with D maybe TRBD2 (7 bases). The CDR3 has 15 amino acids. Germline V gives CDR1 SGHTA, CDR2 FQGTGA. With 5 bases removed from V and 2 bases from J, the gap between germline ends came to 15 bases.

This clonotype appeared many times. This sequence joins TRBV4-3 and TRBJ2-2; maybe TRBD1 (5 bases). Trimming removed 0 bases from V and 1 base from J, with 15 bases in between. CDR1 and CDR2 from the germline V gene are LGHNA and YSLEER. CDR3 length equals 18 residues. The CDR3 region is CASSQDEAETVNTGELFF. Here the CDR3 DNA reads TGCGCCAGCAGCCAAGACGAGGCAGAGACAGTGAACACCGGGGAGCTGTTTTTT.

This clonotype has a count of ten or more. The V and J genes are TRBV7-3 and TRBJ1-3; D ambiguous. Germline V CDR1 and CDR2: SGHTA, FQGTGA. The CDR3 runs to 15 residues. V shed 1 base and J shed 0 bases, with 7 bases lying between them. CDR3 residues: CASSLSPASGNTIYF. In nucleotides, the CDR3 is TGTGCCAGCAGCTTAAGTCCAGCCTCTGGAAACACCATATATTTT.

This clonotype appeared many times. The chain joins TRBV20-1 to TRBJ1-2; TRBD1 matches 10 bases. Trimming at V came to 4 bases and at J to 4 bases, leaving 3 bases not matched to a gene. The CDR3 sequence is 13 residues long. Germline V CDR1 and CDR2: DFQATT, SNEGSKA (reference sequence). The CDR3: CSATGQGVYGYTF. CDR3 in DNA: TGCAGTGCTACCGGACAGGGGGTCTATGGCTACACCTTC.

Ten or more counts support this clonotype. The gene calls are TRBV6-2 or TRBV6-3 and TRBJ1-1; unclear D gene. In germline, CDR1 is MNHEY, CDR2 SVGEGT. The V end was cut by 6 bases, the J end by 1 base, with 12 bases between. The CDR3 extends over 14 amino acids. CDR3 sequence reads: CASSRPSANTEAFF. CDR3 DNA: TGTGCCAGCAGCCGGCCATCCGCGAACACTGAAGCTTTCTTT.

This clonotype came up many times. This chain joins TRBV7-2 and TRBJ1-1; 9 bases agree with TRBD1. With 0 bases clipped from V and 4 bases from J, the junction kept 6 bases outside the gene matches. The CDR3 sequence is 16 residues long. Germline V gene lookup returns CDR1 SGHTA and CDR2 FQGNSA. CDR3 sequence reads: CASSLAGQGLGTEAFF. The CDR3 region has the DNA TGTGCCAGCAGCTTAGCGGGACAGGGACTTGGCACTGAAGCTTTCTTT. The complete variable domain, with remaining parts taken from reference TRBV7-2 and TRBJ1-1, reads GAGVSQSPSNKVTEKGKDVELRCDPISGHTALYWYRQSLGQGLEFLIYFQGNSAPDKSGLPSDRFSAERTGGSVSTLTIQRTQQEDSAVYLCASSLAGQGLGTEAFFGQGTRLTVV.

There are many counts of this clonotype. The chain has TRBV6-5 and TRBJ1-1, with D possibly matching TRBD1 (5 bases). This CDR3 region has 15 residues. V shed 6 bases and J shed 5 bases, with 19 bases lying between them. Germline CDR1 MNHEY, CDR2 SVGAGI. This CDR3 reads CASSSEFGKGTEAFF. The CDR3 nucleotides are TGTGCCAGCAGCTCCGAGTTTGGGAAGGGGACTGAAGCTTTCTTT.

In its sample, this clonotype was seen many times. The rearrangement uses TRBV6-2 or TRBV6-3 and TRBJ1-1; possibly TRBD1 for D (5 bases). This CDR3 spans 14 amino acids. V lost 0 bases and J 6 bases, leaving 11 bases between the germline ends. Germline loops: CDR1 MNHEY, CDR2 SVGEGT. The DNA for the CDR3 is TGTGCCAGCAGTTACTCCGGGGGGATCGCTGAAGCTTTCTTT. Translation gives CASSYSGGIAEAFF.

In this sample, this clonotype turned up many times. The chain recombines TRBV7-8 with TRBJ2-4, with a weak D call TRBD1 (6 bases). Trimming stripped 5 bases from V and 1 base from J, with 18 bases between. The CDR3 has 17 amino acids. Germline V lookup: CDR1 SGHVS, CDR2 FQNEAQ. The CDR3 DNA is TGTGCCAGCAGCCTAGACAGGATCAAGAGGGCCAAAAACATTCAGTACTTC. This encodes CASSLDRIKRAKNIQYF.

At least ten counts were recorded for this clonotype. The chain combines TRBV4-1 with TRBJ2-5; possible D gene TRBD1, 5 bases. The CDR3 sequence is 14 residues long. Trimming removed 0 bases from V and 2 bases from J, with 7 bases in between. Germline V gives CDR1 MGHRA, CDR2 YSYEKL. The CDR3 DNA reads TGCGCCAGCAGCCAAGATCCAGGGCAAGAGACCCAGTACTTC. Translation gives CASSQDPGQETQYF.

This clonotype was picked up many times. V usage is TRBV7-8 and J usage is TRBJ2-5; D perhaps matches TRBD1 (6 bases). V lost 1 base to trimming and J lost 5 bases, with 20 bases between them. Per germline, CDR1 SGHVS and CDR2 FQNEAQ. CDR3 length: 17 amino acids. The CDR3 protein is CASSLVARDNNGETQYF. The CDR3 DNA is TGTGCCAGCAGCTTAGTAGCACGGGACAACAACGGGGAGACCCAGTACTTC.

This clonotype was picked up many times. V is TRBV6-5 and J is TRBJ1-2; no reliable D call. V was clipped by 0 bases and J by 0 bases, with 8 bases between them. Germline CDR1 reads MNHEY; CDR2 reads SVGAGI. The CDR3 consists of 15 residues. The CDR3 region is CASSYSRGSNYGYTF. In nucleotides, the CDR3 is TGTGCCAGCAGTTACTCGAGAGGTTCTAACTATGGCTACACCTTC.

There are many counts of this clonotype. The chain links TRBV12-3 or TRBV12-4 to TRBJ2-7; 10 nucleotides line up with TRBD2. J lost 0 bases, V lost 6 bases, and 5 bases had no gene match. This CDR3 has 15 residues. The CDR3 nucleotides read TGTGCCAGCAGACTAGCGGGATCAAGCTCCTACGAGCAGTACTTC. Translation: CASRLAGSSSYEQYF.

This clonotype occurred many times. V is TRBV27 and J is TRBJ2-5; 8 bases are shared with TRBD1. From germline, CDR1 is MNHEY and CDR2 SMNVEV (reference sequence). The length of the CDR3 is 15 residues. J lost 5 bases, V lost 3 bases, and 8 bases had no gene match. The CDR3 region has the DNA TGTGCCAGCAGTTTCGGACAGGGACGGGCGGAGACCCAGTACTTC. Translated: CASSFGQGRAETQYF.